Sequencing of this T cell receptor (beta chain) was carried out in a study of blood T cell repertoires in COVID-19. Across the study: COVID-19 samples collected from the United States, Italy and Spain covered acute and convalescent phases.

The data were produced by immunoSEQ multiplex PCR, yet TCRdb's version contains in-frame clones alone and is incomplete. The sample contains 55,000 to 75,000 clones, about 87% of which appear only once. The sample was peripheral blood. This receptor was taken from a human donor with active COVID-19. The donor label of this sample is uncertain.

CDR3 coding DNA: TGTGCCAGCAGCCAAGCTGGGGAGAGTGACCCTGGAAAACTGTTTTTT. Translation gives CASSQAGESDPGKLFF. V gene TRBV3-1 (or the pseudogene TRBV3-2) combines with J gene TRBJ1-4; no clear D gene. Looked up from germline, CDR1 is LGHDT and CDR2 is YNNKEL (reference sequence). The length of the CDR3 is 16 residues. Trimming shortened V by 1 base and J by 10 bases, and 19 bases separated the two germline ends.